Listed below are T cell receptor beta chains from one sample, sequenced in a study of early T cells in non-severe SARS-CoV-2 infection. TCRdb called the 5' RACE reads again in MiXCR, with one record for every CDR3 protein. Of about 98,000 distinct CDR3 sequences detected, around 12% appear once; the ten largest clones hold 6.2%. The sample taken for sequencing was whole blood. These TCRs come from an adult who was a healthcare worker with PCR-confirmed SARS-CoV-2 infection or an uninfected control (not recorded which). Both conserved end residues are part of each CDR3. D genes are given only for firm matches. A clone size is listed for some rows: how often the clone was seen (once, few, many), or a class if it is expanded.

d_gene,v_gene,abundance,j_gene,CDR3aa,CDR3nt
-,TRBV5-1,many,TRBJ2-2,CASSPGRANTGELFF,TGCGCCAGCAGCCCAGGACGGGCGAACACCGGGGAGCTGTTTTTT
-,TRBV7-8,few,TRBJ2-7,CASSLAEAGYEQYF,TGTGCCAGCAGCTTAGCTGAGGCCGGCTACGAGCAGTACTTC
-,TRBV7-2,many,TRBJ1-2,CASSLEWVGGYTF,TGTGCCAGCAGCTTAGAATGGGTTGGTGGCTACACCTTC
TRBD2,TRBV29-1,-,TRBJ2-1,CSVPIAGAYNEQFF,TGCAGCGTTCCAATAGCGGGAGCCTACAATGAGCAGTTCTTC
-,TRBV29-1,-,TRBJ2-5,CSVVGAKETQYF,TGCAGCGTCGTGGGGGCTAAAGAGACCCAGTACTTC
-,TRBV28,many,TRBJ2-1,CASSHQSSYNEQFF,TGTGCCAGCAGTCACCAGAGCTCCTACAATGAGCAGTTCTTC
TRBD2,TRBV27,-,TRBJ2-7,CASKVAGADEQYF,TGTGCCAGCAAGGTAGCGGGAGCGGACGAGCAGTACTTC
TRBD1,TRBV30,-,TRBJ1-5,CAWPGTENSNQPQHF,TGTGCCTGGCCCGGGACAGAGAATAGCAATCAGCCCCAGCATTTT
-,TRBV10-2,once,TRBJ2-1,CASKEVHEQFF,TGCGCCAGCAAGGAGGTCCATGAGCAGTTCTTC
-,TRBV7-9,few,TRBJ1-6,CASSLTDNSPLHF,TGTGCCAGCAGCTTGACGGATAATTCACCCCTCCACTTT
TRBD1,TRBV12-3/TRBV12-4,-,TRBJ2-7,CASRPGQGFGEQYF,TGTGCCAGCAGACCTGGACAGGGGTTCGGCGAGCAGTACTTC
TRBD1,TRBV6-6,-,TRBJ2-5,CASRGTAPLTQYF,TGTGCCAGCAGGGGGACAGCCCCTTTGACCCAGTACTTC
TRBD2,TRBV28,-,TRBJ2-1,CASSLMTSRSYNEQFF,TGTGCCAGCAGTTTAATGACTAGCCGTTCCTACAATGAGCAGTTCTTC
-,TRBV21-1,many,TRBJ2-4,CASSARDRGTPGAKNIQYF,TGTGCCAGCAGCGCCAGGGACAGGGGAACTCCAGGGGCCAAAAACATTCAGTACTTC
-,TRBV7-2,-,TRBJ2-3,CASSFSHSTDTQYF,TGTGCCAGCAGCTTTTCTCATAGCACAGATACGCAGTATTTT
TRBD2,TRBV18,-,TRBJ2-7,CASSPASGTYEQYF,TGTGCCAGCTCACCGGCCAGCGGGACCTACGAGCAGTACTTC
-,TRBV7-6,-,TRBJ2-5,CASSTLGERAAAETQYF,TGTGCCAGCAGCACGCTAGGGGAAAGGGCTGCAGCGGAGACCCAGTACTTC
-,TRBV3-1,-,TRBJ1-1,CASSATDINTEAFF,TGTGCCAGCAGCGCGACAGACATTAACACTGAAGCTTTCTTT
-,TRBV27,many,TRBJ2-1,CASSELIAANNEQFF,TGTGCCAGCAGCGAGTTAATAGCCGCGAACAATGAGCAGTTCTTC
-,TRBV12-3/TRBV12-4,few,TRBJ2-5,CASSLGQALETQYF,TGTGCCAGCAGTTTAGGACAGGCATTGGAGACCCAGTACTTC
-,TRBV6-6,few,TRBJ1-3,CASSNGGTDGNTIYF,TGTGCCAGTTCCAACGGGGGGACGGATGGAAACACCATATATTTT
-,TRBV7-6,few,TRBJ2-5,CASSLGVGVAETQYF,TGTGCCAGCAGCTTAGGGGTAGGGGTCGCGGAGACCCAGTACTTC
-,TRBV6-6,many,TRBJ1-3,CASTPLSGNTIYF,TGTGCCAGCACCCCCCTATCTGGAAACACCATATATTTT
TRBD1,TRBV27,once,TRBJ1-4,CASSGRGANEKLFF,TGTGCCAGCAGTGGCAGGGGGGCTAATGAAAAACTGTTTTTT
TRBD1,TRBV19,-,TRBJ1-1,CASSIRDRAPEAFF,TGTGCCAGTAGTATCCGGGACAGGGCCCCTGAAGCTTTCTTT
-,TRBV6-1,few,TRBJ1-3,CASSEAGTVRNTIYF,TGTGCCAGCAGTGAAGCCGGGACGGTGAGAAACACCATATATTTT
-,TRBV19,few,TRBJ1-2,CASSIVGVRGYTF,TGTGCCAGTAGTATAGTCGGGGTCCGAGGCTACACCTTC
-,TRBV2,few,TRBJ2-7,CASSVRQAAYYEQYF,TGTGCCAGCAGTGTAAGGCAGGCAGCCTACTACGAGCAGTACTTC
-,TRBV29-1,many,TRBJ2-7,CSVREGLAYEQYF,TGCAGCGTTCGCGAGGGTCTAGCTTACGAGCAGTACTTC
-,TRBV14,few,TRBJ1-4,CASSPKMGEKLFF,TGTGCCAGCAGCCCAAAAATGGGAGAAAAACTGTTTTTT
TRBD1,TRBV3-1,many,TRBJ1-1,CASSRTGNTEAFF,TGTGCCAGCAGCAGGACAGGGAACACTGAAGCTTTCTTT
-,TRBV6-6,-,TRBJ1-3,CASSRRDAGNTIYF,TGTGCCAGCAGCCGGAGGGACGCTGGAAACACCATATATTTT
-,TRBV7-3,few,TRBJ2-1,CASSFDISGPSFF,TGTGCCAGCAGCTTCGACATTTCGGGCCCATCGTTCTTC
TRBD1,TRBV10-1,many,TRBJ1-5,CPIRQGWGDQPQHF,TGCCCTATCAGACAGGGATGGGGAGATCAGCCCCAGCATTTT
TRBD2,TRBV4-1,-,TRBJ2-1,CASSQGSSGSSNEQFF,TGCGCCAGCAGCCAAGGGTCTAGCGGGAGTAGCAATGAGCAGTTCTTC
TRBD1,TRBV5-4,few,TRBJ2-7,CASSSQGGYEQYF,TGTGCCAGCAGCTCACAGGGGGGCTACGAGCAGTACTTC
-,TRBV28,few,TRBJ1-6,CASSSPREVNSPLHF,TGTGCCAGCAGTTCCCCTCGGGAAGTAAATTCACCCCTCCACTTT
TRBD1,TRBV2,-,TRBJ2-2,CASRQGQRTGELFF,TGTGCCAGCAGGCAGGGACAGCGCACCGGGGAGCTGTTTTTT